The rows below give T cell receptor beta chains drawn from one sample of a study of T cells in Graves' hyperthyroidism and ophthalmopathy. TCRdb re-analysed the multiplex PCR reads in MiXCR, keeping a single row per CDR3 protein. The table has 500,000 to 650,000 distinct CDR3 sequences, around 50% seen once; the top ten hold approximately 44%. Sequencing used peripheral blood or thyroid tissue (not recorded which). These TCRs come from an adult woman with Graves' disease, either hyperthyroidism or ophthalmopathy (not recorded which). Each CDR3 is given with its conserved first and last residue. The size field is filled for only some rows; it gives once, few, many or a size class.

clone_size j_call v_call cdr3_length cdr3_aa
few TRBJ2-2 TRBV30 12 CAWDREVRELFF
few TRBJ1-4 TRBV2 16 CASRRVITGEGEKLFF
NA TRBJ1-5 TRBV25-1 12 CASSLLVVPQHF
NA TRBJ1-5 TRBV29-1 12 CSVRASGSYEHF
NA TRBJ1-5 TRBV7-9 15 CASSLGRGSNQPQHF
few TRBJ1-1 TRBV3-1 15 CASSQTGEVRAEAFF
few TRBJ2-7 TRBV7-9 21 CASSLARSASGRARLFYEQYF
many TRBJ1-1 TRBV29-1 11 CSVDGGREAFF
NA TRBJ1-1 TRBV7-2 14 CASSLSGRSPPAFF
many TRBJ2-5 TRBV10-3 16 CAISKGGLAGKETQYF
NA TRBJ2-1 TRBV19 14 CASSRLAGDNEQFF
many TRBJ2-7 TRBV10-3 15 CAISAGLAGAYEQYF
few TRBJ1-1 TRBV15 17 CATSREEGTAPNTEAFF
many TRBJ2-7 TRBV20-1 13 CSARSVTAGEQYF
NA TRBJ1-5 TRBV10-3 15 CAISEDGQGFQPQHF
many TRBJ2-7 TRBV29-1 13 CSVGLTSTHEQYF
NA TRBJ2-3 TRBV7-9 17 CASSRPIDGASTDTQYF
NA TRBJ1-1 TRBV18 14 CASSPSGVDTEAFF
many TRBJ1-2 TRBV11-1 14 CASSGGTVDYGYTF
NA TRBJ1-2 TRBV20-1 17 CSAGRGEDTSGDDGYTF
NA TRBJ2-3 TRBV5-1 14 CASSFSGVADTQYF
NA TRBJ2-7 TRBV15 17 CATSRGGTGVPIYEQYF
NA TRBJ1-2 TRBV5-1 13 CASSLDGVGGYTF
NA TRBJ2-6 TRBV15 15 CATSRPDSGANVLTF
NA TRBJ2-2 TRBV25-1 18 CASSVSDRRSSNTGELFF
few TRBJ1-5 TRBV15 12 CATSHAEQPQHF
NA NA TRBV11-2 14 CASSVARTTYEQYF
many TRBJ1-2 TRBV5-1 14 CASSHGQGNYGYTF
NA TRBJ2-5 TRBV15 16 CATSTETGAYGETQYF
few TRBJ2-5 TRBV15 15 CATRPGGRGNQPQYF
NA TRBJ1-2 TRBV20-1 12 CRTVTGGTGYTF
NA TRBJ2-7 TRBV9 14 CASSQGPPLYEQYF
NA TRBJ1-3 TRBV11-2 12 CASSLPSNTIYF
many TRBJ1-1 TRBV9 13 CASSVSGNTEAFF
NA TRBJ2-5 TRBV6-2/TRBV6-3 14 CASMSRTGQETQYF
NA TRBJ1-1 TRBV7-9 15 CASSPGNGLFTEAFF
NA TRBJ2-7 TRBV29-1 11 CSVEQNYEQYF
many TRBJ2-7 TRBV6-5 17 CASSYSSNRGASYEQYF
many TRBJ1-3 TRBV4-3 15 CASSTRTDVGYTIYF